This TCR beta chain was obtained from a study of blood T cell repertoires in COVID-19. Looking at the study overall: There were acute and convalescent COVID-19 samples, and they came from the United States, Italy and Spain. The cDNA or gDNA used as material had been derived from T cells, B-cell-depleted T cells, or PBMCs.

CDR1 is SQVTM, CDR2 ANQGSEA, per germline. With 6 bases removed from V and 0 bases from J, the gap between germline ends came to 12 bases. The CDR3 extends over 13 amino acids. As originally analysed: Reference gene primer amplification in the assay estimated nucleated cell counts. Profiling relied on immunoSEQ multiplex PCR, and the TCRdb table lists in-frame clones only, not all of them. V and J calls and clone size are given by that table; D and trimming were obtained from the DNA. This sample has about 220,000 clones, with 80% to 90% found just once. V gene TRBV29-1 combines with J gene TRBJ2-7; D perhaps matches TRBD2 (6 bases). The TCR was taken from a man between 50 and 59 years old with active or convalescent COVID-19. Material for sequencing was peripheral blood. The chain's CDR3 is CSVGDLSSYEQYF. CDR3 in DNA: TGCAGCGTAGGGGACTTGAGCTCCTACGAGCAGTACTTC.